The rows below give T cell receptor beta chains drawn from one sample of a study of radiotherapy plus CTLA-4 blockade in lung cancer. This table comes from immunoSEQ multiplex PCR, and its TCRdb copy is limited to in-frame clones, with some not included. The table lists fewer than 95,000 clones, roughly 80% of them singletons, with over 0.75% in the top ten. The sequencing used peripheral blood, collected from a patient treated with radiotherapy plus ipilimumab. The receptors here all came from a human donor with non-small cell lung cancer who had stable disease on radiotherapy plus ipilimumab. Each CDR3 is given with its conserved first and last residue. D genes are given only for firm matches. A row's size may be missing; if present it is once, few, many or a size class.

j_call,v_call,clone_size,d_call,cdr3_aa,cdr3_nt
TRBJ2-7,TRBV9,NA,TRBD1,CASSVGSGTGYYEQYF,TGTGCCAGCAGCGTTGGATCAGGGACAGGTTACTACGAGCAGTACTTC
TRBJ1-1,TRBV5-1,NA,NA,CASSKGHTEAFF,TGCGCCAGCAGCAAGGGGCACACTGAAGCTTTCTTT
TRBJ1-6,TRBV27,NA,TRBD1,CASSNSGTGGNSPLHF,TGTGCCAGCAGTAATTCAGGGACAGGGGGGAATTCACCCCTCCACTTT
TRBJ2-7,TRBV11-2,NA,NA,CASRLLPDSTYEQYF,TGTGCCAGCAGATTGCTACCCGACAGCACCTACGAGCAGTACTTC
TRBJ1-6,TRBV30,few,NA,CAWSVRGGVGNSPLHF,TGTGCCTGGAGTGTACGCGGGGGAGTGGGGAATTCACCCCTCCACTTT
TRBJ2-1,TRBV19,NA,TRBD2,CASSILAGGPGNEQFF,TGTGCCAGTAGTATCCTAGCGGGAGGGCCGGGGAATGAGCAGTTCTTC
TRBJ2-7,TRBV28,NA,NA,CASSSGRLEQYF,TGTGCCAGCAGTTCGGGACGGTTAGAGCAGTACTTC
TRBJ2-7,TRBV28,once,TRBD2,CASGSPGGTSYEQYF,TGTGCCAGCGGCAGTCCGGGAGGGACCTCCTACGAGCAGTACTTC
TRBJ2-1,TRBV7-2,NA,TRBD2,CASSLWREGQFF,TGTGCCAGCAGCTTGTGGCGGGAGGGGCAGTTCTTC
TRBJ2-3,TRBV7-3,NA,TRBD2,CASSLRGLDTDTQYF,TGTGCCAGCAGCTTAAGGGGACTAGACACAGATACGCAGTATTTT
TRBJ1-1,TRBV5-1,NA,NA,CASSLPGSTEAFF,TGCGCCAGCAGCCTGCCGGGGAGCACTGAAGCTTTCTTT
TRBJ2-1,TRBV30,NA,TRBD2,CAWSGRGGGAPNEQFF,TGTGCCTGGAGTGGCCGGGGCGGGGGGGCTCCGAATGAGCAGTTCTTC
TRBJ1-3,TRBV7-2,NA,NA,CASSLFQGSGNTIYF,TGTGCCAGCAGCTTATTTCAAGGGTCTGGAAACACCATATATTTT
TRBJ2-5,TRBV5-5,NA,NA,CASSWDLKETQYF,TGTGCCAGCAGCTGGGATCTGAAAGAGACCCAGTACTTC
TRBJ2-1,TRBV25-1,once,NA,CASSDSGVSYNEQFF,TGTGCCAGCAGTGATTCGGGGGTCTCCTACAATGAGCAGTTCTTC
TRBJ2-2,TRBV5-6,NA,NA,CASSGWETNTGELFF,TGTGCCAGCAGCGGTTGGGAGACCAACACCGGGGAGCTGTTTTTT
TRBJ2-3,TRBV6-5,NA,TRBD1,CASSYEVGDRGVYF,TGTGCCAGCAGTTACGAAGTTGGGGACAGGGGAGTATATTTT
TRBJ1-5,TRBV10-3,NA,TRBD1,CAISEYGGGSQPQHF,TGTGCCATCAGTGAGTATGGAGGGGGCAGTCAGCCCCAGCATTTT
TRBJ2-7,TRBV5-5,once,TRBD1,CASSFGQELYEQYF,TGTGCCAGCAGCTTTGGACAGGAGCTTTACGAGCAGTACTTC
TRBJ1-3,TRBV11-2,NA,NA,CASSLGFKGSSGNTIYF,TGTGCCAGCAGCTTGGGCTTTAAGGGGAGCTCTGGAAACACCATATATTTT
TRBJ1-5,TRBV6-5,NA,TRBD1,CASSYRDRYNQPQHF,TGTGCCAGCAGTTACCGGGACAGGTACAATCAGCCCCAGCATTTT
TRBJ1-2,TRBV27,once,NA,CASSAYDGIYGYTF,TGTGCCAGCAGTGCCTATGACGGAATTTATGGCTACACCTTC
TRBJ2-3,TRBV5-8,NA,TRBD2,CASSLRQREGTDTQYF,TGTGCCAGCAGCTTGAGGCAGCGGGAGGGAACAGATACGCAGTATTTT
TRBJ2-3,TRBV7-3,NA,NA,CASSLTGASADTQYF,TGTGCCAGCAGCTTAACGGGGGCATCGGCAGATACGCAGTATTTT
TRBJ2-7,TRBV18,once,NA,CASSPLAGSKDEQYF,TGTGCCAGCTCACCATTGGCAGGGTCTAAGGACGAGCAGTACTTC
TRBJ2-7,TRBV25-1,NA,NA,CASSDSVPSYEQYF,TGTGCCAGCAGTGACAGTGTTCCCTCCTACGAGCAGTACTTC
TRBJ1-1,TRBV29-1,once,TRBD1,CSAPKQGSTEAFF,TGCAGCGCACCCAAACAGGGGTCGACTGAAGCTTTCTTT
TRBJ2-5,TRBV7-7,NA,TRBD1,CASSFGTGTQETQYF,TGTGCTAGCAGCTTTGGGACAGGGACCCAAGAGACCCAGTACTTC
TRBJ2-7,TRBV29-1,NA,NA,CSVEDYELRGQYF,TGCAGCGTTGAAGATTACGAGTTGAGGGGGCAGTACTTC
TRBJ1-5,TRBV27,NA,TRBD1,CASSLSLGTVSNQPQHF,TGTGCCAGCAGTTTATCACTAGGGACAGTCAGCAATCAGCCCCAGCATTTT
TRBJ2-7,TRBV7-8,NA,TRBD2,CASSLSFGGTNSYEQYF,TGTGCCAGCAGCTTATCATTTGGCGGGACTAACTCCTACGAGCAGTACTTC
TRBJ2-1,TRBV27,NA,TRBD2,CASSPLGLDAYNEQFF,TGTGCCAGCAGTCCCCTAGGACTAGACGCCTACAATGAGCAGTTCTTC
TRBJ2-5,TRBV11-3,once,NA,CASSSGTGTVQETQYF,TGTGCCAGCAGCTCTGGGACCGGGACCGTCCAAGAGACCCAGTACTTC
TRBJ1-3,TRBV2,NA,NA,CASNGGGNTIYF,TGTGCCAGCAATGGAGGTGGAAACACCATATATTTT
TRBJ1-1,TRBV28,NA,NA,CASSSPTGTEAFF,TGTGCCAGCAGTTCTCCAACCGGGACAGAAGCTTTCTTT
TRBJ1-3,TRBV30,NA,NA,CAWREGRAQGYGNTIYF,TGTGCCTGGAGAGAGGGGCGGGCACAGGGTTACGGAAACACCATATATTTT
TRBJ1-4,TRBV11-2,NA,TRBD1,CASSKGTGDEKLFF,TGTGCCAGCAGCAAAGGGACAGGGGATGAAAAACTGTTTTTT
TRBJ2-7,TRBV29-1,NA,TRBD1,CSVLYRTGVSYEQYF,TGCAGCGTCTTGTATAGGACAGGGGTCTCCTACGAGCAGTACTTC
TRBJ1-2,TRBV11-3,few,NA,CASSDGGYGYTF,TGTGCCAGCTCGGACGGGGGCTATGGCTACACCTTC
TRBJ1-3,TRBV9,NA,NA,CASSETRVPSGNTIYF,TGTGCCAGCAGCGAAACCAGGGTCCCCTCTGGAAACACCATATATTTT
TRBJ2-3,TRBV27,NA,NA,CASSPNPSVGVRTQYF,TGTGCCAGCAGTCCCAACCCTAGCGTGGGGGTAAGGACGCAGTATTTT
TRBJ1-5,TRBV6-1,NA,NA,CASSEEQSYSNQPQHF,TGTGCCAGCAGTGAAGAACAGAGTTATAGCAATCAGCCCCAGCATTTT
TRBJ1-2,TRBV5-5,NA,NA,CASSLEAGRNYGYTF,TGTGCCAGCAGCTTGGAGGCAGGGCGTAACTATGGCTACACCTTC
TRBJ2-1,TRBV5-1,NA,TRBD1,CASSPQGAPYNEQFF,TGCGCCAGCAGCCCGCAGGGGGCGCCTTACAATGAGCAGTTCTTC
TRBJ2-1,TRBV11-3,NA,TRBD2,CASSLVAGAYNEQFF,TGTGCCAGCAGCTTAGTCGCGGGAGCCTACAATGAGCAGTTCTTC
TRBJ1-6,TRBV18,NA,NA,CASSPAGTPSPLHF,TGTGCCAGCTCACCAGCCGGGACTCCCTCACCCCTCCACTTT
TRBJ1-4,TRBV7-9,few,TRBD1,CASSSQGATNEKLFF,TGTGCCAGCAGCTCTCAGGGGGCGACTAATGAAAAACTGTTTTTT
TRBJ1-2,TRBV10-1,NA,NA,CASSESRTNYGYTF,TGCGCCAGCAGTGAGTCGAGGACTAACTATGGCTACACCTTC
TRBJ2-7,TRBV30,NA,TRBD1,CAWGGQGLYEQYF,TGTGCCTGGGGCGGACAGGGGCTCTACGAGCAGTACTTC
TRBJ2-1,TRBV11-2,NA,TRBD2,CASSLGLAGNEQFF,TGTGCCAGCAGCTTGGGACTAGCGGGAAATGAGCAGTTCTTC
TRBJ2-7,TRBV5-1,NA,NA,CASRVDTSSYEQYF,TGCGCCAGCAGAGTGGACACAAGCTCCTACGAGCAGTACTTC